This section outlines one T cell receptor beta chain sequence together with its context. Antigen: not known. The observed sequence ends 3 residues before the CDR3 terminus, with the missing tail filled in from the germline J gene. Related graft donors supplied nonmyeloablative bone marrow transplants, and mixed chimerism was transient. V gave up 2 bases and J gave up 3 bases, with 11 bases separating them. This CDR3 spans 14 amino acids. Germline CDR1 is SEHNR and CDR2 is FQNEAQ (reference sequence). The data were obtained in a study of Tregs in tolerant kidney transplant recipients. Findings and limits, study-wide: Tregs expanded with activated donor B cells seemed most donor-specific. Some patients' samples used different primers over time, so nucleotide sequences weren't comparable. Biological reproducibility was not directly addressed in this study.

Clones were read by immunoSEQ multiplex PCR, and TCRdb kept only the in-frame ones, dropping some. In all, the sample yields more than 10,000 clones. V usage is TRBV7-9 and J usage is TRBJ2-7; D perhaps matches TRBD1 (6 bases). Sequences were derived from CD8+ T cells from blood (PBMCs), sampled 24 months after the transplant. This sequence was found in a human patient who received a combined kidney and bone marrow transplant. Some T cells may possibly be graft donor cells. CDR3 loop: CASSLPGAGYEQYF. CDR3 DNA, as far as it was read: TGTGCCAGCAGCTTACCAGGGGCTGGCTACGAG.